This T cell receptor beta chain emerged from a study of blood T cell repertoires in COVID-19. Study overall: Donors in the United States, Italy and Spain gave samples during acute or convalescent COVID-19. The cDNA or gDNA used as material had been derived from T cells, B-cell-depleted T cells, or PBMCs.

V gave up 0 bases and J gave up 2 bases, with 14 bases separating them. CDR3 length equals 16 residues. Per germline, CDR1 LNHNV and CDR2 YYDKDF (reference sequence). Study processing details: Reference gene primer amplification yielded estimated nucleated cell counts. Produced via immunoSEQ multiplex PCR; TCRdb's table is partial and in-frame only. That table furnishes V, J and clone size, whereas the DNA furnished D and trimming. The repertoire holds some 260,000 clones, with 88% as singletons. The J gene is TRBJ2-7, the V gene TRBV15, with a weak D call TRBD2 (6 bases). The sample was peripheral blood. The source of this sequence is a man aged 80 or over with acute or convalescent COVID-19. For the CDR3, the DNA is TGTGCCACCAGCAGAGATAAGGGACTCCCTCCCTACGAGCAGTACTTC. Translating gives CATSRDKGLPPYEQYF.